Following are 31 T cell receptor beta chains from one sample sequenced in a study of cytotoxic CD8 clonotypes in ibrutinib-treated CLL (dated by TCRdb to the early 2020s). The library was obtained by the immunoSEQ multiplex PCR assay. The table comes from immuneACCESS by way of TCRdb, which keeps in-frame sequences with V and J called. Part of the clones is missing from these tables; in studies checked, under half for an unresolved V gene and the rest for unknown reasons. Present in this sample are some 300,000 clones, roughly 79% of which were seen just once. 5% to 7% of the sample belongs to the ten largest clones. The sequencing here drew on PBMCs, taken before ibrutinib treatment. The receptors derive from a human donor with chronic lymphocytic leukemia.

This clone turned up a few times. The chain combines TRBV9 with TRBJ2-1; 12 nucleotides agree with TRBD2. Germline V gives CDR1 SGDLS, CDR2 YYNGEE. V was clipped by 0 bases and J by 6 bases; unmatched bases: 7. This CDR3 is built from 17 residues. DNA for the CDR3: TGTGCCAGCAGCGTAGCCGGGACTAGCGGGTTTGCCAATGAGCAGTTCTTC. Protein: CASSVAGTSGFANEQFF.

This clone was detected only a few times. This rearrangement joins TRBV30 to TRBJ2-5; a weak D match, TRBD2 (5 bases). CDR1 and CDR2 from the germline V gene are GTSNPN and SVGIG (reference sequence). V was cut by 4 bases and J by 5 bases, with 14 bases left in between. The CDR3 consists of 13 residues. As DNA, the CDR3 is TGTGCCTGGACTGCTCGGGGAACGGAGACCCAGTACTTC. It translates to CAWTARGTETQYF.

The chain employs TRBV4-3 and TRBJ1-2, with TRBD1 matching 8 bases. With 1 base clipped from V and 6 bases from J, the junction kept 13 bases outside the gene matches. Germline V gives CDR1 LGHNA, CDR2 YSLEER. The CDR3 is 17 amino acids. Written as DNA, the CDR3 is TGCGCCAGCAGCCAAGGTTGGACAGGGTATCAGGCGGATGGCTACACCTTC. It specifies CASSQGWTGYQADGYTF.

The V gene is TRBV2, the J gene TRBJ2-1; 12 positions agree with TRBD2. Trimming took 1 base from V and 14 from J; bases not matched to a gene: 6. Germline V CDR1 and CDR2: SNHLY, FYNNEI. CDR3 length: 14 amino acids. This CDR3 reads CASSEVTSGSQEFF. DNA for the CDR3: TGTGCCAGCAGTGAAGTGACTAGCGGGAGTCAGGAGTTCTTC.

This sequence joins TRBV29-1 and TRBJ1-1; the D is unclear. This CDR3 comprises 11 residues. Trimming took off 4 bases at V and 10 bases at J, with 13 bases between the two ends. The V gene's germline CDR1 is SQVTM and CDR2 ANQGSEA. The CDR3 protein is CSVVPAWGAFF. CDR3 nucleotide sequence: TGCAGCGTTGTACCCGCCTGGGGAGCTTTCTTT.

The chain joins TRBV30 to TRBJ1-5; no clear D. This CDR3 is built from 13 residues. The germline V and J ends were trimmed by 3 bases and 2 bases, with 8 bases remaining between them. In germline, CDR1 is GTSNPN, CDR2 SVGIG (reference sequence). The CDR3 spells CAWSLIGNQPQHF. In DNA form, the CDR3 reads TGTGCCTGGAGCCTTATAGGCAATCAGCCCCAGCATTTT.

V is TRBV2 and J is TRBJ1-5; no clear D gene. Per the germline V gene, CDR1 is SNHLY and CDR2 is FYNNEI. This CDR3 has 14 residues. Deletions cut 6 bases from V and 1 base from J, with 10 bases between. DNA for the CDR3: TGTGCCAGCAGCCCACTTAAGAGCAATCAGCCCCAGCATTTT. It yields the protein CASSPLKSNQPQHF.

The chain links TRBV4-1 to TRBJ1-2, with D possibly being TRBD1 (5 bases). V shed 0 bases and J shed 8 bases, with 19 bases lying between them. Germline CDR1 reads MGHRA; CDR2 reads YSYEKL. The CDR3 sequence is 16 residues long. CDR3 loop: CASSQDRSPRGEGYTF. The CDR3 DNA sequence: TGCGCCAGCAGCCAAGATCGGTCTCCGCGGGGGGAAGGCTACACCTTC.

The CDR3 sequence: CASSYSAGGYNEQFF. The CDR3 region has the DNA TGTGCCAGCAGTTACTCTGCGGGAGGTTACAATGAGCAGTTCTTC. This rearrangement joins TRBV6-6 to TRBJ2-1; the match to TRBD2 covers 8 bases. This CDR3 spans 15 amino acids. From germline, CDR1 is MNHNY and CDR2 SVGAGI (reference sequence). With 0 bases clipped from V and 4 bases from J, the junction kept 2 bases outside the gene matches.

V is TRBV7-9 and J is TRBJ2-7, with a tentative D call TRBD2 (6 bases). Trimming shortened V by 4 bases and J by 1 base, and 14 bases separated the two germline ends. Looked up from germline, CDR1 is SEHNR and CDR2 is FQNEAQ (reference sequence). The CDR3 totals 15 residues. DNA of the CDR3: TGTGCCAGCAGCTACTCCCGGGAGCAGTCCTACGAGCAGTACTTC. Amino acid sequence: CASSYSREQSYEQYF.

The chain carries TRBV5-1 and TRBJ2-2; D unresolved. Germline V gene data show CDR1 as SGHRS and CDR2 as YFSETQ. The V end lost 5 bases, the J end lost 2 bases, and 7 bases lay between the germline ends. The length of the CDR3 is 13 residues. For the CDR3, the DNA is TGCGCCAGCAGGTTAGATAACACCGGGGAGCTGTTTTTT. Amino acid sequence: CASRLDNTGELFF.

This clone has more than one count but fewer than ten. The chain recombines TRBV5-1 with TRBJ2-1, with D hard to call. The CDR3 length is 13 residues. Looked up from germline, CDR1 is SGHRS and CDR2 is YFSETQ. V lost 4 bases and J 6 bases, leaving 11 bases between the germline ends. In nucleotides, the CDR3 is TGCGCCAGCAGCGGGTACAACTTCAATGAGCAGTTCTTC. It is translated as CASSGYNFNEQFF.

This clone occurred once. V gene TRBV6-1 combines with J gene TRBJ1-4, with 10 bases matching TRBD1. The V gene's germline CDR1 is MNHNS and CDR2 SASEGT. Unmatched junction bases numbered 7, after V lost 4 bases and J lost 5 bases. CDR3 length equals 16 residues. CDR3 region: CASSARPGQGNEKLFF. The CDR3 DNA is TGTGCCAGCAGTGCGAGACCGGGACAGGGGAATGAAAAACTGTTTTTT.

This clone was detected a few times. This rearrangement joins TRBV18 to TRBJ2-1; TRBD2 matches at 8 bases. V was pared by 2 bases and J by 5 bases, with 8 bases of the junction left unmatched. From germline, CDR1 is KGHSH and CDR2 LQKENI. The CDR3 totals 16 residues. CDR3 amino acids: CASSPIILAGNNEQFF. Here the CDR3 DNA reads TGTGCCAGCTCACCAATTATCTTAGCGGGGAACAATGAGCAGTTCTTC. Looking up the rest from reference TRBV18 and TRBJ2-1 gives the full variable domain: NAGVMQNPRHLVRRRGQEARLRCSPMKGHSHVYWYRQLPEEGLKFMVYLQKENIIDESGMPKERFSAEFPKEGPSILRIQQVVRGDSAAYFCASSPIILAGNNEQFFGPGTRLTVL.

This clone was recorded a few times. The V gene is TRBV19, the J gene TRBJ2-7; 12 bases are a match to TRBD2. Trimming removed 5 bases from V and 2 bases from J; junction bases left unmatched: 7. From germline, CDR1 is LNHDA and CDR2 SQIVND (reference sequence). The CDR3 is 16 residues long. CDR3 DNA sequence: TGTGCCAGTAGTGGGGTGACTAGCGGGAGCCCCTACGAGCAGTACTTC. It is translated as CASSGVTSGSPYEQYF. The full variable domain, rest sourced from reference TRBV19 and TRBJ2-7, is DGGITQSPKYLFRKEGQNVTLSCEQNLNHDAMYWYRQDPGQGLRLIYYSQIVNDFQKGDIAEGYSVSREKKESFPLTVTSAQKNPTAFYLCASSGVTSGSPYEQYFGPGTRLTVT.

The rearrangement links TRBV7-9 to TRBJ2-7; D is possibly TRBD1 or TRBD2 (5 bases each). Trimming removed 5 bases from V and 1 base from J, with 12 bases in between. This CDR3 comprises 14 residues. CDR1 SEHNR and CDR2 FQNEAQ come from the germline V gene (reference sequence). The DNA for the CDR3 is TGTGCCAGCAGCCTAGAGGGGATTTCCTACGAGCAGTACTTC. The encoded protein is CASSLEGISYEQYF.

This clone turned up a few times. This sequence joins TRBV6-5 and TRBJ2-7; no clear D gene. Germline V gene lookup returns CDR1 MNHEY and CDR2 SVGAGI. This CDR3 is 12 amino acids long. The ends were cut back, 1 base at V and 6 bases at J, with 7 bases in the middle. The CDR3 DNA is TGTGCCAGCAGTTACTATGGCTCCGAGCAGTACTTC. It codes for CASSYYGSEQYF.

The CDR3: CASSPRLAGTYEQYF. CDR3 bases: TGTGCCAGCAGCCCCCGCCTAGCGGGAACCTACGAGCAGTACTTC. This chain uses TRBV4-2 with TRBJ2-7, with TRBD2 identical over 9 bases. The germline V gene has CDR1 LGHNA and CDR2 YNFKEQ. Trimming took 4 bases from V and 2 from J; bases not matched to a gene: 6. The CDR3 extends over 15 amino acids.

This clone was counted once. The chain links TRBV19 to TRBJ2-2; D not resolved. V dropped 3 bases and J dropped 5 bases, with 16 bases sitting between them. Germline CDR1 LNHDA, CDR2 SQIVND (reference sequence). The CDR3 extends over 16 amino acids. The CDR3, as DNA: TGTGCCAGTAGTATGCAGTCCGGTCCTAAGACCGGGGAGCTGTTTTTT. Protein product: CASSMQSGPKTGELFF.

This clone was counted only a few times. The CDR3 bases are TGTGCCAGCAGCCTCGGGACAGGGCGAAGTACGCAGTATTTT. This sequence encodes CASSLGTGRSTQYF. The chain carries TRBV7-6 and TRBJ2-3, with TRBD1 matching 9 bases. The CDR3 sequence is 14 residues long. Germline V gene data show CDR1 as SGHVS and CDR2 as FNYEAQ. Trimming cost V 5 bases and J 8 bases; bases outside gene matches: 8.

The chain joins TRBV7-2 to TRBJ2-7; a weak D match, TRBD2 (6 bases). Per the germline V gene, CDR1 is SGHTA and CDR2 is FQGNSA. This CDR3 spans 14 amino acids. Trimming shortened V by 3 bases and J by 6 bases, and 15 bases separated the two germline ends. The CDR3, as DNA: TGTGCCAGCAGCTTTTTGGAAGAGACTAGCGAGCAGTACTTC. Translating gives CASSFLEETSEQYF.

The rearrangement joins TRBV7-9 to TRBJ2-1; TRBD1 might be the D (6 bases). The CDR3 runs to 16 residues. Germline values: CDR1 SEHNR, CDR2 FQNEAQ (reference sequence). V was trimmed by 5 bases and J by 1 base, leaving 15 bases between them. CDR3 DNA: TGTGCCAGCAGCGCCCGACAGGAGACATCCTACAATGAGCAGTTCTTC. This gives the protein CASSARQETSYNEQFF.

The gene calls are TRBV27 and TRBJ2-3; D not certain. The V gene lost 0 bases and the J gene lost 0 bases, with 10 bases spanning the gap. The CDR3 contains 16 residues. Looked up from germline, CDR1 is MNHEY and CDR2 is SMNVEV (reference sequence). This CDR3 is CASSLSFWPSTDTQYF. The CDR3, as DNA: TGTGCCAGCAGTTTATCATTTTGGCCTAGCACAGATACGCAGTATTTT.

This clone was seen once. The V call is TRBV7-6, the J call TRBJ1-3; D uncertain. CDR3 size: 16 residues. Germline-derived CDR1 and CDR2 are SGHVS and FNYEAQ. V lost 4 bases and J lost 4, with 17 bases in between. The CDR3 spells CASSSKRTRYGNTIYF. Written as DNA, the CDR3 is TGTGCCAGCAGCTCTAAAAGGACCCGATACGGAAACACCATATATTTT.

The CDR3 here is CASSFPGLLSNQPQHF. Here the CDR3 DNA reads TGTGCCAGTAGTTTCCCAGGACTGTTAAGCAATCAGCCCCAGCATTTT. The chain couples TRBV19 to TRBJ1-5; D gene ambiguous. Trimming shortened V by 5 bases and J by 1 base, and 15 bases separated the two germline ends. CDR3 length: 16 amino acids. Germline CDR1 LNHDA, CDR2 SQIVND (reference sequence).

This clone has just one count. The rearrangement joins TRBV20-1 to TRBJ2-3; D unresolved. V shed 5 bases and J shed 5 bases, with 8 bases lying between them. This CDR3 spans 11 amino acids. Germline V gene data show CDR1 as DFQATT and CDR2 as SNEGSKA (reference sequence). CDR3 coding DNA: TGCAGTGCTTGGACGATAGATACGCAGTATTTT. It translates to CSAWTIDTQYF.

The chain recombines TRBV7-9 with TRBJ2-5; the D gene could be TRBD1 or TRBD2 (5 bases each). The germline CDR1 and CDR2 sequences are SEHNR and FQNEAQ (reference sequence). V was trimmed by 4 bases and J by 2 bases, leaving 11 bases between them. The length of the CDR3 is 14 residues. As DNA, the CDR3 is TGTGCCAGCAGCTACCGGGGCAGGCAAGAGACCCAGTACTTC. It yields the protein CASSYRGRQETQYF.

In regard to this clone: The same CDR3 also results from other DNA sequences found in this sample. This chain connects TRBV18 to TRBJ2-5, with no clear D. V gave up 3 bases and J gave up 5 bases, with 4 bases separating them. The germline gives CDR1 KGHSH, CDR2 LQKENI. This CDR3 region has 11 residues. The CDR3 protein is CASSPGETQYF. The DNA for the CDR3 is TGTGCCAGCTCACCCGGCGAGACCCAGTACTTC. Full variable domain (rest looked up from reference TRBV18 and TRBJ2-5): NAGVMQNPRHLVRRRGQEARLRCSPMKGHSHVYWYRQLPEEGLKFMVYLQKENIIDESGMPKERFSAEFPKEGPSILRIQQVVRGDSAAYFCASSPGETQYFGPGTRLLVL.

V usage is TRBV15 and J usage is TRBJ2-1; a weak D match, TRBD1 (5 bases). Trimming left V 6 bases short and J 8 bases short, with 11 bases between. Germline V gene data show CDR1 as LNHNV and CDR2 as YYDKDF (reference sequence). The length of the CDR3 is 12 residues. The CDR3 spells CATRQGRDEQFF. The CDR3 bases are TGTGCCACCAGGCAGGGCAGGGATGAGCAGTTCTTC.

This sequence joins TRBV27 and TRBJ2-7, with 8 bases matching TRBD1. CDR3 length: 15 amino acids. Losses at the gene ends were 2 bases for V and 6 bases for J; bases not matched to a gene: 9. The germline gives CDR1 MNHEY, CDR2 SMNVEV (reference sequence). DNA for the CDR3: TGTGCCAGCAGTTTAGGTGGACAGGGTCCCCTCGAGCAGTACTTC. Translating it yields CASSLGGQGPLEQYF.

The V and J genes are TRBV5-6 and TRBJ2-1; 12 nucleotides match TRBD2. This CDR3 is 17 amino acids long. Germline V gene data show CDR1 as SGHDT and CDR2 as YYEEEE. J gave up 9 bases and V 5 bases, and 15 bases lay outside the gene matches. CDR3 coding DNA: TGTGCCAGCAGTTTAGATAATCGACTAGCGGGAGATGTTGAGCAGTTCTTC. This encodes CASSLDNRLAGDVEQFF.